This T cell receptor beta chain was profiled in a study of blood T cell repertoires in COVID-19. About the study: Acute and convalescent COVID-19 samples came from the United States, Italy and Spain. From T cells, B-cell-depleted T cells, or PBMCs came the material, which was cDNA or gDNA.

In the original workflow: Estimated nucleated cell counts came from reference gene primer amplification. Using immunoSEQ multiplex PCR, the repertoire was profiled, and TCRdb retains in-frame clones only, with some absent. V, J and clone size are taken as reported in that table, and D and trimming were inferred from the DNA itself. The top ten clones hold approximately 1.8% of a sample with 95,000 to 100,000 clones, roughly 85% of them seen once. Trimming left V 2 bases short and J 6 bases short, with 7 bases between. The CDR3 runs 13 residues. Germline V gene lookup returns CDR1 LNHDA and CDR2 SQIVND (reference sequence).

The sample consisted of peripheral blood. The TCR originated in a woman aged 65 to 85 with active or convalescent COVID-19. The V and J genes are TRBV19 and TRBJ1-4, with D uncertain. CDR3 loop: CASSIRGDEKLFF. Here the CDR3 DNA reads TGTGCCAGTAGTATAAGAGGAGATGAAAAACTGTTTTTT.